Each of the 9 T cell receptor beta chains below was sequenced from the same sample in a study of cytomegalovirus exposure and HLA in healthy donors. The PCR had 60 Vbeta and 13 Jbeta primers. Libraries were prepared by immunoSEQ multiplex PCR; TCRdb keeps only in-frame clonotypes and omits some of them. This table lists around 100,000 clones. Sequencing was carried out using PBMCs. The receptors stem from a man aged 35 to 55 in good health and CMV-seronegative.

The chain carries TRBV6-5 and TRBJ2-2; possibly TRBD1 for D (6 bases). From germline, CDR1 is MNHEY and CDR2 SVGAGI. The CDR3 contains 14 residues. V was cut by 6 bases and J by 1 base, with 9 bases left in between. DNA of the CDR3: TGTGCCAGCAGCTCGGGACAGAACACCGGGGAGCTGTTTTTT. It encodes CASSSGQNTGELFF.

The chain has TRBV14 and TRBJ2-7; TRBD2 aligns across 8 bases. Germline loops: CDR1 SGHDN, CDR2 FVKESK. The CDR3 loop spans 13 amino acids. V gave up 4 bases and J gave up 7 bases; unmatched junction bases: 6. The DNA of the CDR3 is TGTGCCAGCAGCCGAAACCGGGGGGGAGAGCAGTACTTC. Translation: CASSRNRGGEQYF.

The chain couples TRBV7-2 to TRBJ2-5; D possibly corresponds to TRBD2 (7 bases). V lost 4 bases, J lost 5 bases, and 20 bases lay in between. The CDR3 length is 16 residues. CDR1 SGHTA and CDR2 FQGNSA come from the germline V gene. The chain's CDR3 is CASSSPWTRGVETQYF. DNA of the CDR3: TGTGCCAGCAGCTCTCCCTGGACTAGGGGGGTGGAGACCCAGTACTTC.

This chain uses TRBV7-2 with TRBJ1-5; D gene uncertain. Trimming took 5 bases from V and 5 from J, leaving 7 bases between them. The germline CDR1 and CDR2 sequences are SGHTA and FQGNSA. The CDR3 runs 12 residues. The CDR3 reads CASSHGDQPQHF. The CDR3 DNA reads as TGTGCCAGCAGCCACGGTGATCAGCCCCAGCATTTT.

The CDR3, as DNA: TGTGCCAGCAGTTACGATAGAGATTACTACGAGCAGTACTTC. It yields the protein CASSYDRDYYEQYF. The rearrangement uses TRBV27 and TRBJ2-7; D uncertain. CDR1 is MNHEY, CDR2 SMNVEV, per germline (reference sequence). The CDR3 is 14 residues long. Trimming shortened V by 4 bases and J by 3 bases, and 13 bases separated the two germline ends.

V usage is TRBV6-1 and J usage is TRBJ1-4, with TRBD1 matching 8 bases. V shed 6 bases, J shed 2 bases, and the junction held 5 bases outside the gene matches. This CDR3 spans 15 amino acids. Germline CDR1 MNHNS, CDR2 SASEGT. The CDR3 spells CASRQGEWTNEKLFF. The DNA for the CDR3 is TGTGCCAGCAGACAGGGGGAGTGGACTAATGAAAAACTGTTTTTT.

In regard to this clone: The junction differs from germline at one of its ends, possibly a read error. The chain is built from TRBV15 and TRBJ2-1; 7 nucleotides line up with TRBD1. The CDR3 has 12 residues. Germline V gives CDR1 LNHNV, CDR2 YYDKDF (reference sequence). This CDR3 reads CTTSTGENEQFF. CDR3 coding DNA: TGTACCACCAGTACAGGGGAGAATGAGCAGTTCTTC.

The gene calls are TRBV27 and TRBJ1-5; 7 bases map to TRBD1. CDR3 length equals 15 residues. Trimming took 1 base from V and 4 from J; bases not matched to a gene: 4. CDR1 and CDR2 from the germline V gene are MNHEY and SMNVEV (reference sequence). The CDR3 region has the DNA TGTGCCAGCAGTTTATTCGGCAGGGGGAATCAGCCCCAGCATTTT. This encodes CASSLFGRGNQPQHF.

V and J are TRBV4-1 and TRBJ1-1, with D possibly being TRBD1 (6 bases). V was pared by 4 bases and J by 4 bases, with 13 bases between. The germline CDR1 and CDR2 sequences are MGHRA and YSYEKL. The CDR3 has 14 residues. CDR3 in amino acids: CASSPGRGGTEAFF. The CDR3 bases are TGCGCCAGCAGCCCAGGACGAGGGGGCACTGAAGCTTTCTTT.